The clone carrying this TCR beta chain was detected only once. This entry belongs to a study of shared clonotypes between healthy human individuals. The assay was run at deep level. The assay was immunoSEQ multiplex PCR, and TCRdb's table has in-frame clones only and misses some. This table has about 690,000 clones, 90% appearing once. The CDR3 covers 13 residues. Trimming took off 3 bases at V and 3 bases at J, with 6 bases between the two ends. Germline CDR1 and CDR2: MDHEN and SYDVKM. CD45RO+ cells joined CCR7-negative CD45RA+ TemRA cells to form CD8 memory. The source of this sequence is a man younger than 35 in good health. Some clones in this sample may be carry-over from other donors' samples. Sequencing was performed on memory CD8+ T cells from PBMCs. As to subset: CD45RO+ cells pooled with CCR7-negative TemRA cells. The rearrangement joins TRBV28 to TRBJ1-3; unclear D gene. Here the CDR3 reads CASSFLVGNTIYF. DNA of the CDR3: TGTGCCAGCAGTTTCCTCGTTGGAAACACCATATATTTT.